This record looks at one T cell receptor beta chain sequence and its context. In the study's own analysis: Reference gene primer amplification in the assay estimated nucleated cell counts. Sequencing was performed with immunoSEQ multiplex PCR; in TCRdb, only in-frame clones are kept and a portion is missing. The DNA gave D and trimming, while V, J and clone size come from that table. The sample has about 260,000 clones, 84% seen once. The CDR3 has 16 residues. With 6 bases removed from V and 5 bases from J, the gap between germline ends came to 22 bases. The germline CDR1 and CDR2 sequences are LGHNT and FRNRAP. This entry belongs to a study of blood T cell repertoires in COVID-19.

The source is a man aged 55 to 70 with acute or convalescent COVID-19. Sequencing was carried out using peripheral blood. This rearrangement joins TRBV12-5 to TRBJ2-5; tentatively, D is TRBD2 (7 bases). The CDR3 spells CASGPGGPVWMETQYF. In DNA, the CDR3 is TGTGCTAGTGGCCCGGGGGGCCCAGTCTGGATGGAGACCCAGTACTTC.